This T cell receptor beta chain was found in a study of T cell repertoires in cytomegalovirus infection. Overall study: Alongside well-studied HLA-B-restricted CMV epitopes, recently identified HLA-C-restricted CMV epitopes were also used. Carrying CMV and the relevant HLA type showed in public TCR beta signatures. Study findings and constraints: There were HLA-C-restricted CMV-specific TCR beta clonotypes dominating the ex vivo response. Totalled public TCR beta family frequency picked out people who carried CMV plus the relevant HLA.

A few counts support this clonotype. What it binds is not known. From the reads, TCRdb called clonotypes with MiXCR, one entry per CDR3 protein. Here the sample spans about 920,000 distinct CDR3 sequences, about a third being singletons. The CDR3 covers 13 residues. CDR1 SGHVS and CDR2 FQNEAQ come from the germline V gene. The germline V and J ends were trimmed by 8 bases and 0 bases, with 10 bases remaining between them. Source: cultured CD8+ T cells from PBMCs, taken from culture after CMV antigen stimulation. V gene TRBV7-8 combines with J gene TRBJ1-1; D not resolved. The sequence was collected from a human donor in good health (CMV status not recorded). Some clones in this sample may be carry-over from other donors' samples. The CDR3 here is CASQALMNTEAFF. The CDR3, as DNA: TGTGCCAGCCAGGCTCTCATGAACACTGAAGCTTTCTTT.